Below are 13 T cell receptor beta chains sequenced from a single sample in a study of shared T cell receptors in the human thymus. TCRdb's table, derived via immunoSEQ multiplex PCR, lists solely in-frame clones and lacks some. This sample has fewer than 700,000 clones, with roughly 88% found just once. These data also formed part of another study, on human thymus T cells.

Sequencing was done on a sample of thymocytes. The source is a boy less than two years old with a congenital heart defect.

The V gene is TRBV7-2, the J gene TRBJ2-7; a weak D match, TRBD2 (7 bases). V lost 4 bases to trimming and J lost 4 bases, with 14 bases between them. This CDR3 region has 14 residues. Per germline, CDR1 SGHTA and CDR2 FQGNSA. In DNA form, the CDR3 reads TGTGCCAGCAGCTCGGGGGGCTGGGGGTACGAGCAGTACTTC. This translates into CASSSGGWGYEQYF.

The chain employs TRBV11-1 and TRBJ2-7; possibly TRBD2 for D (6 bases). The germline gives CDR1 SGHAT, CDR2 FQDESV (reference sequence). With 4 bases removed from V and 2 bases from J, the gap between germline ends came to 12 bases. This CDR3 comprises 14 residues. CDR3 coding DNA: TGTGCCAGCAGCTCGGGAGTTGGCCCCTACGAGCAGTACTTC. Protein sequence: CASSSGVGPYEQYF. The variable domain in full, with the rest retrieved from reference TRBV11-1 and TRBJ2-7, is EAEVAQSPRYKITEKSQAVAFWCDPISGHATLYWYRQILGQGPELLVQFQDESVVDDSQLPKDRFSAERLKGVDSTLKIQPAELGDSAMYLCASSSGVGPYEQYFGPGTRLTVT.

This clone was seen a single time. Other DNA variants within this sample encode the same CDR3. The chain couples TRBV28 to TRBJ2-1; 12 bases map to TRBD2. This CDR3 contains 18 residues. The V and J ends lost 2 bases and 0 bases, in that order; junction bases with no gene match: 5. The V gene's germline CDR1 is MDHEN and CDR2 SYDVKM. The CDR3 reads CASSLTSGRPSSYNEQFF. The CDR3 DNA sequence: TGTGCCAGCAGTTTAACTAGCGGGAGGCCGAGCTCCTACAATGAGCAGTTCTTC.

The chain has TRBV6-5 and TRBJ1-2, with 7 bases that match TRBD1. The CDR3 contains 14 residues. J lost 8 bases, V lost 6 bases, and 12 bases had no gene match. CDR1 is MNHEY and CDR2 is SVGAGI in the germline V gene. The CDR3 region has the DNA TGTGCCAGCAGCCCCCGACAGGGCGGCGAGGGCTACACCTTC. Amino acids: CASSPRQGGEGYTF.

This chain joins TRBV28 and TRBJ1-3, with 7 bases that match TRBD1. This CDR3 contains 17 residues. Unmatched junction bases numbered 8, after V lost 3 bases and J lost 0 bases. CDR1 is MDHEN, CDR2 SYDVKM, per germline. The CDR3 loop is CASSFSGQYSSGNTIYF. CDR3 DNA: TGTGCCAGCAGTTTTTCGGGACAGTATAGCTCTGGAAACACCATATATTTT.

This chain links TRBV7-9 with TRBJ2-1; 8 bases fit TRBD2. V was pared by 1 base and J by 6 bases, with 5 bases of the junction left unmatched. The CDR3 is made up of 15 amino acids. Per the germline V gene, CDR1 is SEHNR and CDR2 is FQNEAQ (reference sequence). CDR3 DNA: TGTGCCAGCAGCTTAGACCAGCGGGGGAGCAATGAGCAGTTCTTC. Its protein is CASSLDQRGSNEQFF. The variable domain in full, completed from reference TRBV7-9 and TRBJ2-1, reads DTGVSQNPRHKITKRGQNVTFRCDPISEHNRLYWYRQTLGQGPEFLTYFQNEAQLEKSRLLSDRFSAERPKGSFSTLEIQRTEQGDSAMYLCASSLDQRGSNEQFFGPGTRLTVL.

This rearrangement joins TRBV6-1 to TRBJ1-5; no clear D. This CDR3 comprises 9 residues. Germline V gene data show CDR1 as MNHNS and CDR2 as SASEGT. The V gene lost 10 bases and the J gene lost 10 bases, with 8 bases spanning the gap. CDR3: CATSPPQHF. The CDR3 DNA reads TGTGCCACTTCCCCCCCCCAGCATTTT.

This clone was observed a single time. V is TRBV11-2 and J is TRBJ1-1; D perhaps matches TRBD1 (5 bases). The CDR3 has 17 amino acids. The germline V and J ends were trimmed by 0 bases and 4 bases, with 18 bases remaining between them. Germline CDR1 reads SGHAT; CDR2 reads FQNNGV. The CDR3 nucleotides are TGTGCCAGCAGCTTAGATGAGTGTCCAGGGCCAACCACTGAAGCTTTCTTT. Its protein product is CASSLDECPGPTTEAFF.

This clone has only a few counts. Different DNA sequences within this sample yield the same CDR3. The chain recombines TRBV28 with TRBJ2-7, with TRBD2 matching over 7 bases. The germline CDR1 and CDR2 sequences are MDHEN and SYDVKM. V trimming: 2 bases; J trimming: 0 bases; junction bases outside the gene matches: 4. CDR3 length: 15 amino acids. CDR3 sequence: CASSLAGRSSYEQYF. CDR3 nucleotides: TGTGCCAGCAGTTTAGCCGGGAGGAGCTCCTACGAGCAGTACTTC.

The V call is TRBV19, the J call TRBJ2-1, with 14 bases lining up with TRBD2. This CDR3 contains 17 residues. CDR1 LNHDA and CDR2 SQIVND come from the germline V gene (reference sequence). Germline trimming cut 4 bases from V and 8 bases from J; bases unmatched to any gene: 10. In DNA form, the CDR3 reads TGTGCCAGTAGTACACTTCCGGGACTAGCGGGAGAGGATGAGCAGTTCTTC. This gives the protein CASSTLPGLAGEDEQFF.

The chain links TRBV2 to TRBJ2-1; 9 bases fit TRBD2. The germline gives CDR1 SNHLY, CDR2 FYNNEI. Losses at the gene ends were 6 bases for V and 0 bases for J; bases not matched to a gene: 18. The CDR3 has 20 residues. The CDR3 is CASRCPSGERVIGSYNEQFF. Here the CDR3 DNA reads TGTGCCAGCAGGTGCCCTAGCGGGGAGAGGGTGATAGGCTCCTACAATGAGCAGTTCTTC.

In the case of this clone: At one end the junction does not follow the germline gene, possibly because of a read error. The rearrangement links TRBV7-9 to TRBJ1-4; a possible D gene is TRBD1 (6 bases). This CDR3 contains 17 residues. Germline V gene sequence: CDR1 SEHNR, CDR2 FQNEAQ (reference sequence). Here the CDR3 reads CASSLNWVSQGEEKLVF. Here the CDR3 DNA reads TGTGCCAGCAGCTTAAATTGGGTATCACAGGGAGAAGAAAAACTGGTTTTT.

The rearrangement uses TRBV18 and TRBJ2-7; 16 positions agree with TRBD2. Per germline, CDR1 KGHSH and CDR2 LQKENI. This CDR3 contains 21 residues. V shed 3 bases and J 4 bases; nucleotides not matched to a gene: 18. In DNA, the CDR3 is TGTGCCAGCTCACCGGAGGGACAAGCAATCGGGACTAGCGGGAGGGCATACGAGCAGTACTTC. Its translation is CASSPEGQAIGTSGRAYEQYF.